This T cell receptor beta chain was recorded in a study of cytomegalovirus exposure and HLA in healthy donors. On the study more broadly: From about 180 million T cells, an earlier analysis saw 120 million or so unique TCR beta sequences.

V lost 8 bases to trimming and J lost 9 bases, with 13 bases between them. CDR3 length: 11 amino acids. From germline, CDR1 is MNHEY and CDR2 SMNVEV (reference sequence). Notes on the study in general: Several of the most significant clusters appeared linked to common viral pathogens, based on a later analysis. In a later analysis, the majority of CMV-associated beta chains seemingly showed HLA restriction. According to an earlier analysis, most TCR beta V segments yielded productive rearrangements about 90% or about 30% of the time.

A word on this clone: The antigen is unknown.

PCR amplification relied on 60 Vbeta primers (plus 13 Jbeta primers). This table comes from immunoSEQ multiplex PCR, and its TCRdb copy is limited to in-frame clones, with some not included. The table shows 120,000 or so clones, with more than 65% occurring only once. The sequenced material came from PBMCs. This TCR was recovered from a man younger than 35 in good health and CMV-seropositive. The V call is TRBV27, the J call TRBJ2-5; no firm D call. The CDR3 bases are TGTGCCAGCGGTGAACTTGGAGCCCAGTACTTC. Translation gives CASGELGAQYF.